The 5 T cell receptor beta chains reported below all come from one sample, sequenced in a study of shared clonotypes between healthy human individuals. Profiling relied on immunoSEQ multiplex PCR, and the TCRdb table lists in-frame clones only, not all of them. This table has fewer than 2.5 million clones, 93% appearing once. Sequencing input: naive CD4+ T cells from PBMCs. The sample's subset: CD45RA+ positively selected. These receptors all stem from a man aged 18 to 29 in good health. Some clones in this sample may be carry-over from other donors' samples.

This chain links TRBV30 with TRBJ2-7, with 10 bases matching TRBD2. The V gene's germline CDR1 is GTSNPN and CDR2 SVGIG (reference sequence). After removal of 2 bases from V and 5 bases from J, the junction contained 12 bases not matched to a gene. This CDR3 has 16 residues. The CDR3 is CAWSSMLAGGGDEQYF. In DNA, the CDR3 is TGTGCCTGGAGTTCGATGTTAGCGGGAGGAGGTGACGAGCAGTACTTC. Variable domain in full (rest from reference TRBV30 and TRBJ2-7): SQTIHQWPATLVQPVGSPLSLECTVEGTSNPNLYWYRQAAGRGLQLLFYSVGIGQISSEVPQNLSASRPQDRQFILSSKKLLLSDSGFYLCAWSSMLAGGGDEQYFGPGTRLTVT.

The V call is TRBV5-8, the J call TRBJ1-3, with D possibly matching TRBD1 (5 bases). V was shortened by 2 bases and J by 3 bases, with 12 bases between the two germline ends. The CDR3 totals 15 residues. Per germline, CDR1 SGHTS and CDR2 YDEGEE. The CDR3 DNA reads TGTGCCAGCAGCTTCTTGCAGGGAAGTGGAAACACCATATATTTT. Translated, it gives CASSFLQGSGNTIYF.

This clone appeared a few times. The chain combines TRBV5-4 with TRBJ2-1; 9 bases align to TRBD1. Germline CDR1 reads SGHNT; CDR2 reads YYREEE (reference sequence). V was pared by 4 bases and J by 6 bases, with 11 bases of the junction left unmatched. The length of the CDR3 is 16 residues. The CDR3 spells CASSAWTGTGRNEQFF. In DNA, the CDR3 is TGTGCCAGCAGCGCATGGACCGGGACAGGGCGCAATGAGCAGTTCTTC.

The genes are TRBV28 and TRBJ1-4, with a tentative D call TRBD1 (5 bases). With 7 bases removed from V and 4 bases from J, the gap between germline ends came to 13 bases. Germline V gene sequence: CDR1 MDHEN, CDR2 SYDVKM. The CDR3 extends over 14 amino acids. The CDR3 here is CASTPGGDNEKLFF. The CDR3 nucleotides are TGTGCCAGCACCCCGGGGGGGGATAATGAAAAACTGTTTTTT.

This chain uses TRBV4-1 with TRBJ1-2, with D tentatively TRBD1 (6 bases). The length of the CDR3 is 18 residues. The germline V gene has CDR1 MGHRA and CDR2 YSYEKL. Trimming pared 0 bases from V and 9 bases from J, leaving 26 bases between. CDR3 coding DNA: TGCGCCAGCAGCCAAGATCACCCGGTACGCAGGGGCATTCTAAGCTACACCTTC. Protein product: CASSQDHPVRRGILSYTF.